This entry concerns a single T cell receptor beta chain. This sample is drawn from a study of blood T cell repertoires in COVID-19. In the original workflow: Amplification from reference gene primers served as the basis for estimated nucleated cell counts. Clones were read by immunoSEQ multiplex PCR, and TCRdb kept only the in-frame ones, dropping some. V and J calls and clone size follow that table, whereas D and trimming were derived from the DNA. The table lists 81,000 or so clones, around 86% of them singletons. Source material: peripheral blood. This TCR was sampled from a man aged 45-60 years with active COVID-19.

This CDR3 is CASGRGAEAFF. The CDR3 DNA reads as TGTGCCAGCGGGAGGGGGGCTGAAGCTTTCTTT. This rearrangement joins TRBV28 to TRBJ1-1, with a possible D match to TRBD1 (6 bases). The germline CDR1 and CDR2 sequences are MDHEN and SYDVKM. Trimming removed 8 bases from V and 6 bases from J, with 10 bases in between. The CDR3 consists of 11 residues.